The 12 T cell receptor beta chains below all came from one sample that was sequenced in a study of T cells in Graves' hyperthyroidism and ophthalmopathy. Researchers took RNA transcripts and amplified the TCR beta CDR3 regions from them. An initial round of RT-PCR targeting the TCR CDR3 relied on the HTBI primer set. One entry per CDR3 protein, called by TCRdb with MiXCR from the multiplex PCR reads. The sample holds hundreds of thousands of distinct CDR3 sequences, 25% seen once. Sequencing was performed on blood. The receptors were gathered from a man in his fifties or sixties with Graves' hyperthyroidism.

This clonotype has just a few counts. The rearrangement joins TRBV6-1 to TRBJ2-5, with D unresolved. Trimming took 7 bases from V and 4 from J, leaving 4 bases between them. Per germline, CDR1 MNHNS and CDR2 SASEGT. The CDR3 is 10 amino acids. CDR3 DNA: TGTGCCAGCATTGGAGAGACCCAGTACTTC. Translation gives CASIGETQYF.

The chain employs TRBV12-3 or TRBV12-4 and TRBJ2-5; the match to TRBD2 covers 8 bases. With V trimmed by 4 bases and J by 4 bases, 8 bases remained unmatched. This CDR3 is 15 amino acids long. The CDR3 bases are TGTGCCAGCAGTTGGACGGGGGGGCACGTAGAGACCCAGTACTTC. Its protein product is CASSWTGGHVETQYF.

This clonotype occurred many times. The chain employs TRBV7-9 and TRBJ2-3, with D possibly matching TRBD2 (5 bases). The CDR3 consists of 16 residues. In germline, CDR1 is SEHNR, CDR2 FQNEAQ (reference sequence). Trimming cost V 8 bases and J 9 bases, with 27 bases left between them. CDR3 DNA sequence: TGTGCCAGCCTTCTAAACGGCGAGACTATTTCCGGGACGCAGTATTTT. It encodes CASLLNGETISGTQYF.

V gene TRBV12-3 or TRBV12-4 combines with J gene TRBJ2-3; 9 bases fit TRBD1. Losses at the gene ends were 6 bases for V and 3 bases for J; bases not matched to a gene: 10. CDR3 length: 16 residues. The CDR3 sequence: CASSRPGTGFTDTQYF. DNA for the CDR3: TGTGCCAGCAGCAGACCCGGGACAGGGTTTACAGATACGCAGTATTTT.

This clonotype came up a few times. The rearrangement links TRBV29-1 to TRBJ2-1; 9 nucleotides agree with TRBD1. Germline CDR1 is SQVTM and CDR2 is ANQGSEA. V shed 8 bases and J 3 bases; nucleotides not matched to a gene: 8. The CDR3 contains 14 residues. The CDR3 reads CSSGADRGYNEQFF. The CDR3 DNA sequence: TGCAGCTCAGGGGCGGACAGGGGCTACAATGAGCAGTTCTTC.

The genes are TRBV19 and TRBJ2-5; 7 nucleotides match TRBD2. V lost 4 bases, J lost 5 bases, and 10 bases stayed unmatched. The germline V gene encodes CDR1 LNHDA and CDR2 SQIVND (reference sequence). The CDR3 has 15 amino acids. CDR3 sequence (DNA): TGTGCCAGTAGTAACTCCTGGGACTACTCTGAGACCCAGTACTTC. Translation gives CASSNSWDYSETQYF.

This clonotype was picked up a small number of times. The V gene is TRBV12-3 or TRBV12-4, the J gene TRBJ2-1; TRBD1 matches 7 bases. With 5 bases clipped from V and 1 base from J, the junction kept 5 bases outside the gene matches. This CDR3 region has 15 residues. CDR3 DNA: TGTGCCAGCAGTCAACAGGGGAGATCCTACAATGAGCAGTTCTTC. Protein: CASSQQGRSYNEQFF.

This clonotype was seen many times. This chain joins TRBV3-1 and TRBJ1-1; tentatively, D is TRBD1 (5 bases). Per the germline V gene, CDR1 is LGHDT and CDR2 is YNNKEL (reference sequence). This CDR3 contains 14 residues. Trimming cost V 3 bases and J 4 bases, with 12 bases left between them. CDR3 nucleotides: TGTGCCAGCAGCCAGATTGGGGGGACCACTGAAGCTTTCTTT. Residues: CASSQIGGTTEAFF.

In the case of this clonotype: One end of the junction varies from germline; a read error may be responsible. The rearrangement uses TRBV12-3 or TRBV12-4 and TRBJ1-1; 8 bases match TRBD1. CDR3 length: 17 residues. This CDR3 reads CASSFRQGAYRSTVAFF. DNA for the CDR3: TGTGCCAGCAGTTTTCGGCAGGGGGCATATAGGAGCACTGTAGCTTTCTTT.

This clonotype was picked up a small number of times. The chain carries TRBV27 and TRBJ2-7; 9 bases map to TRBD1. Looked up from germline, CDR1 is MNHEY and CDR2 is SMNVEV (reference sequence). The CDR3 has 15 residues. V trimming: 7 bases; J trimming: 3 bases; junction bases outside the gene matches: 10. DNA for the CDR3: TGTGCCAGCAAAGAACTGGGGACAGGGAGCTACGAGCAGTACTTC. It codes for CASKELGTGSYEQYF.

There are a few counts of this clonotype. The chain couples TRBV7-3 to TRBJ2-1, with D perhaps TRBD2 (6 bases). Germline V gene sequence: CDR1 SGHTA, CDR2 FQGTGA. V shed 5 bases and J shed 4 bases, with 15 bases lying between them. There are 15 residues in the CDR3. CDR3 nucleotides: TGTGCCAGCAGCCCAACAGTTAGCGGATACAATGAGCAGTTCTTC. Protein product: CASSPTVSGYNEQFF.

This clonotype was observed a few times. The chain couples TRBV5-5 to TRBJ1-6; D uncertain. The V gene lost 2 bases and the J gene lost 4 bases, with 7 bases spanning the gap. The CDR3 length is 14 residues. Germline V gene lookup returns CDR1 SGHKS and CDR2 YYEKEE (reference sequence). DNA of the CDR3: TGTGCCAGCAGCTTTTGGGGATATAATTCACCCCTCCACTTT. It specifies CASSFWGYNSPLHF. Full variable domain (rest looked up from reference TRBV5-5 and TRBJ1-6): DAGVTQSPTHLIKTRGQQVTLRCSPISGHKSVSWYQQVLGQGPQFIFQYYEKEERGRGNFPDRFSARQFPNYSSELNVNALLLGDSALYLCASSFWGYNSPLHFGNGTRLTVT.